The 20 T cell receptor beta chains below all came from one sample that was sequenced in a study of cytomegalovirus exposure and HLA in healthy donors. Primers: 60 Vbeta forward and 13 Jbeta reverse. TCRdb's copy holds only in-frame clones and misses some; the assay was immunoSEQ multiplex PCR. The table lists 150,000 to 250,000 clones. The specimen sequenced was PBMCs. The receptors come from a boy younger than 18 in good health and CMV-seronegative.

CDR3 sequence reads: CASTAGLAGDTQYF. The CDR3 coding sequence is TGTGCCAGCACCGCGGGACTAGCGGGTGATACGCAGTATTTT. V usage is TRBV27 and J usage is TRBJ2-3; 12 bases are a match to TRBD2. Trimming at V came to 7 bases and at J to 6 bases, leaving 5 bases not matched to a gene. Germline V gives CDR1 MNHEY, CDR2 SMNVEV (reference sequence). The CDR3 covers 14 residues.

This chain uses TRBV29-1 with TRBJ2-1, with 7 bases identical to TRBD1. J lost 7 bases, V lost 4 bases, and 7 bases had no gene match. CDR1 and CDR2 from the germline V gene are SQVTM and ANQGSEA. The CDR3 loop spans 13 amino acids. The CDR3 DNA reads as TGCAGCGTTGCTGCGGACAGGTTTAATGAGCAGTTCTTC. Translated: CSVAADRFNEQFF.

Of note for this clone: Mismatch with germline at one junction end may stem from a read error. The V gene is TRBV6-5, the J gene TRBJ1-1, with 7 nucleotides matching TRBD1. CDR3 length: 15 residues. CDR1 and CDR2 (germline): MNHEY, SVGAGI. CDR3 DNA: TGTGCCAGCAGTCAGTGGACAGGCGAGGGCCCTGAAGCTCTCTTT. Protein sequence: CASSQWTGEGPEALF.

The chain carries TRBV5-1 and TRBJ2-7, with 9 nucleotides matching TRBD1. This CDR3 has 17 amino acids. The junction had 8 bases not matched to a gene; V was cut back by 0 bases and J by 1 base. Per the germline V gene, CDR1 is SGHRS and CDR2 is YFSETQ. CDR3 nucleotide sequence: TGCGCCAGCAGCTTGGCGCAATCCGGGACAGGGTCCTACGAGCAGTACTTC. Encoded protein: CASSLAQSGTGSYEQYF.

The chain has TRBV7-9 and TRBJ1-1; the D is unclear. Germline V gives CDR1 SEHNR, CDR2 FQNEAQ (reference sequence). The CDR3 runs 11 residues. Trimming shortened V by 5 bases and J by 8 bases, and 9 bases separated the two germline ends. CDR3 nucleotides: TGTGCCAGCAGCCTAAGTCGGGAAGCTTTCTTT. It encodes CASSLSREAFF. Full variable domain (outside the CDR3, taken from reference TRBV7-9 and TRBJ1-1): DTGVSQNPRHKITKRGQNVTFRCDPISEHNRLYWYRQTLGQGPEFLTYFQNEAQLEKSRLLSDRFSAERPKGSFSTLEIQRTEQGDSAMYLCASSLSREAFFGQGTRLTVV.

The chain carries TRBV2 and TRBJ2-3; TRBD2 aligns across 13 bases. Germline V gene data show CDR1 as SNHLY and CDR2 as FYNNEI. The CDR3 has 18 amino acids. V lost 9 bases, J lost 2 bases, and 14 bases stayed unmatched. The CDR3 protein is CASAGLAGSGRVTDTQYF. In DNA form, the CDR3 reads TGTGCCAGTGCGGGACTAGCGGGGAGCGGCAGAGTCACAGATACGCAGTATTTT.

The chain uses TRBV5-4 and TRBJ2-1, with 9 bases identical to TRBD2. Germline CDR1 SGHNT, CDR2 YYREEE (reference sequence). J was trimmed by 4 bases and V by 4 bases; bases with no gene match: 12. This CDR3 comprises 17 residues. The CDR3 spells CASSGSGGGLIYNEQFF. CDR3 DNA: TGTGCCAGCAGCGGTAGCGGGGGCGGATTAATATACAATGAGCAGTTCTTC.

V gene TRBV7-3 combines with J gene TRBJ2-7, with 9 bases identical to TRBD1. Per germline, CDR1 SGHTA and CDR2 FQGTGA. Unmatched junction bases numbered 6, after V lost 3 bases and J lost 3 bases. The CDR3 is 15 residues long. CDR3 in DNA: TGTGCCAGCAGCTTTTCCCCGGGACAGGGCTACGAGCAGTACTTC. This codes for CASSFSPGQGYEQYF.

The rearrangement joins TRBV7-8 to TRBJ2-5; 8 bases are a match to TRBD1. The J call may be in error: the DNA end matches TRBJ2-7 better. The CDR3 has 15 amino acids. The germline CDR1 and CDR2 sequences are SGHVS and FQNEAQ. CDR3 coding DNA: TGTGCCAGCAGCTTGGGACAGGCGCTGACCTACGAGCAGTACTTC. Its protein product is CASSLGQALTYEQYF.

The chain uses TRBV28 and TRBJ2-1, with 8 bases lining up with TRBD1. V dropped 3 bases and J dropped 2; count of bases not matched to a gene: 3. Germline V gene data show CDR1 as MDHEN and CDR2 as SYDVKM. The CDR3 is made up of 15 amino acids. For the CDR3, the DNA is TGTGCCAGCAGTTTTACAGGGGGACCCTACAATGAGCAGTTCTTC. This codes for CASSFTGGPYNEQFF. Full variable domain (outside the CDR3, taken from reference TRBV28 and TRBJ2-1): DVKVTQSSRYLVKRTGEKVFLECVQDMDHENMFWYRQDPGLGLRLIYFSYDVKMKEKGDIPEGYSVSREKKERFSLILESASTNQTSMYLCASSFTGGPYNEQFFGPGTRLTVL.

The J gene is TRBJ1-1, the V gene TRBV5-1, with 9 bases aligning to TRBD1. J lost 3 bases, V lost 4 bases, and 7 bases had no gene match. Germline V gives CDR1 SGHRS, CDR2 YFSETQ. The CDR3 runs 15 residues. The chain's CDR3 is CASSMYRGHDTEAFF. CDR3 nucleotide sequence: TGCGCCAGCAGCATGTACAGGGGGCACGACACTGAAGCTTTCTTT.

The chain couples TRBV7-7 to TRBJ1-1; D gene ambiguous. Trimming took 3 bases from V and 1 from J, leaving 6 bases between them. This CDR3 region has 13 residues. Germline CDR1 and CDR2: SSHAT and FNYEAQ (reference sequence). CDR3 nucleotides: TGTGCCAGCAGCTTTCAAAAGAACACTGAAGCTTTCTTT. Protein: CASSFQKNTEAFF.

V usage is TRBV12-5 and J usage is TRBJ1-2, with no clear D. From germline, CDR1 is LGHNT and CDR2 FRNRAP. The CDR3 has 15 residues. V lost 0 bases and J 2 bases, leaving 10 bases between the germline ends. This CDR3 is CASGLVLGLNYGYTF. The CDR3 nucleotides are TGTGCTAGTGGTTTGGTACTTGGTCTCAACTATGGCTACACCTTC.

The chain is built from TRBV19 and TRBJ2-3, with a tentative D call TRBD2 (6 bases). CDR1 and CDR2 from the germline V gene are LNHDA and SQIVND (reference sequence). This CDR3 is 14 amino acids long. Trimming left V 6 bases short and J 0 bases short, with 10 bases between. The CDR3 DNA is TGTGCCAGTAGGAGTGGGGGGAGCACAGATACGCAGTATTTT. Amino acids: CASRSGGSTDTQYF.

The chain couples TRBV2 to TRBJ2-2, with a tentative D call TRBD1 (6 bases). Deletions cut 7 bases from V and 5 bases from J, with 17 bases between. This CDR3 region has 15 residues. From germline, CDR1 is SNHLY and CDR2 FYNNEI. CDR3 coding DNA: TGTGCCAGCAAACCCAGGACAGTTCAGACCGGGGAGCTGTTTTTT. Translation gives CASKPRTVQTGELFF.

The rearrangement links TRBV6-1 to TRBJ2-5, with D possibly TRBD1 on 6 matching bases. V lost 8 bases to trimming and J lost 1 base, with 11 bases between them. The germline gives CDR1 MNHNS, CDR2 SASEGT. The CDR3 spans 13 residues. CDR3 in DNA: TGTGCCAGCTCGAGGGGGATCCAAGAGACCCAGTACTTC. Encoded protein: CASSRGIQETQYF.

The chain couples TRBV29-1 to TRBJ2-5; TRBD2 is a possible D gene (7 bases). Trimming stripped 0 bases from V and 3 bases from J, with 14 bases between. This CDR3 contains 15 residues. Germline V gives CDR1 SQVTM, CDR2 ANQGSEA. The CDR3 nucleotides read TGCAGCGTTGAAGATCGAGGGGGGGCTGAAGAGACCCAGTACTTC. Translating it yields CSVEDRGGAEETQYF.

The chain combines TRBV7-9 with TRBJ2-1; tentatively, D is TRBD1 (7 bases). The CDR3 extends over 13 amino acids. The V and J ends lost 5 bases and 16 bases respectively, with 21 bases between them. From germline, CDR1 is SEHNR and CDR2 FQNEAQ (reference sequence). The CDR3 sequence is CASSLRRDSHFFF. The CDR3 nucleotides are TGTGCCAGCAGCCTTAGGAGGGACAGCCACTTTTTCTTC.

This chain uses TRBV11-2 with TRBJ2-1; TRBD1 might be the D (6 bases). Trimming pared 5 bases from V and 4 bases from J, leaving 9 bases between. This CDR3 contains 13 residues. Looked up from germline, CDR1 is SGHAT and CDR2 is FQNNGV. CDR3 nucleotide sequence: TGTGCCAGCAGCCCAGGGGTTTACAATGAGCAGTTCTTC. This sequence encodes CASSPGVYNEQFF.

The rearrangement joins TRBV29-1 to TRBJ1-1, with D perhaps matching TRBD1 (5 bases). V lost 6 bases to trimming and J lost 6 bases, with 11 bases between them. Germline assignment: CDR1 SQVTM and CDR2 ANQGSEA. This CDR3 contains 11 residues. CDR3 coding DNA: TGCAGCGTGGGGGGTGGGGCTGAAGCTTTCTTT. The encoded protein is CSVGGGAEAFF. The full variable domain, in which reference TRBV29-1 and TRBJ1-1 provide the parts outside the CDR3, is SAVISQKPSRDICQRGTSLTIQCQVDSQVTMMFWYRQQPGQSLTLIATANQGSEATYESGFVIDKFPISRPNLTFSTLTVSNMSPEDSSIYLCSVGGGAEAFFGQGTRLTVV.